The 10 T cell receptor beta chains in this list originate from one sample, sequenced in a study of CD8 T cells in Susac syndrome. A quantity of about 0.45 to 1 ug RNA underwent reverse transcription using random hexamers. Each CDR3 protein is one row after TCRdb ran MiXCR on the immunoSEQ multiplex PCR reads. The sample carries approximately 210,000 distinct CDR3 sequences, around 93% recorded once. Sequenced input: CD4+ T cells from PBMCs. These receptors originate from a human donor with Susac syndrome.

CDR3 sequence (DNA): TGTGCCAGCATGGGGAGGGGCACGGGATTTCAGCCCCAGCATTTT. It codes for CASMGRGTGFQPQHF. The chain is built from TRBV12-3 or TRBV12-4 and TRBJ1-5; TRBD1 is a possible D gene (5 bases). This CDR3 has 15 amino acids. V lost 7 bases to trimming and J lost 6 bases, with 19 bases between them.

J is TRBJ2-7 and V is TRBV6-5; the D gene could be TRBD1 or TRBD2 (5 bases each). CDR1 is MNHEY, CDR2 SVGAGI, per germline. The CDR3 has 15 amino acids. V dropped 0 bases and J dropped 2 bases, with 11 bases sitting between them. CDR3 region: CASSYSIRDPYEQYF. The CDR3 region has the DNA TGTGCCAGCAGTTACTCTATCAGGGACCCCTACGAGCAGTACTTC.

Points on this clonotype: At one end, the junction sequence differs from germline, possibly due to a read error. The chain couples TRBV20-1 to TRBJ2-7, with TRBD1 identical over 7 bases. The CDR3 is made up of 15 amino acids. Per germline, CDR1 DFQATT and CDR2 SNEGSKA (reference sequence). DNA for the CDR3: TGCAGTGCTAGCCGAGTCCGGGACAGATATGACGAGCAGTGCTTC. Translated: CSASRVRDRYDEQCF.

This chain joins TRBV6-5 and TRBJ2-3; tentative D call: TRBD1 (6 bases). CDR1 is MNHEY, CDR2 SVGAGI, per germline. The CDR3 is 15 amino acids. V lost 9 bases and J lost 4, with 20 bases in between. The CDR3 nucleotides are TGTGCCAGTTGTCGGTCGACAGGAGAATCAGATACGCAGTATTTT. It is translated as CASCRSTGESDTQYF.

This chain uses TRBV28 with TRBJ2-1, with TRBD1 matching 9 bases. The CDR3 is 13 residues long. CDR1 is MDHEN, CDR2 SYDVKM, per germline. J was trimmed by 5 bases and V by 6 bases; bases with no gene match: 2. This CDR3 reads CASRDRGNNEQFF. For the CDR3, the DNA is TGTGCCAGCAGGGACAGGGGTAACAATGAGCAGTTCTTC.

J is TRBJ1-5 and V is TRBV20-1; perhaps TRBD1 as D (5 bases). Germline V gene lookup returns CDR1 DFQATT and CDR2 SNEGSKA (reference sequence). The CDR3 consists of 13 residues. Trimming left V 4 bases short and J 1 base short, with 8 bases between. The CDR3 DNA is TGCAGTGCTACGCGGGACAGCAATCAGCCCCAGCATTTT. It is translated as CSATRDSNQPQHF.

The V call is TRBV30, the J call TRBJ2-7; 8 bases match TRBD1. Losses at the gene ends were 8 bases for V and 2 bases for J; bases not matched to a gene: 8. The length of the CDR3 is 13 residues. Germline V gene lookup returns CDR1 GTSNPN and CDR2 SVGIG (reference sequence). CDR3 amino acids: CAGRTGPAYEQYF. DNA for the CDR3: TGTGCCGGAAGGACAGGGCCAGCCTACGAGCAGTACTTC.

This chain joins TRBV30 and TRBJ1-6; no clear D. The V gene lost 1 base and the J gene lost 6 bases, with 13 bases spanning the gap. Per the germline V gene, CDR1 is GTSNPN and CDR2 is SVGIG (reference sequence). This CDR3 region has 15 residues. The CDR3 loop is CAWSGLAVVNSPLHF. CDR3 sequence (DNA): TGTGCCTGGAGTGGTCTTGCGGTCGTTAATTCACCCCTCCACTTT.

The V call is TRBV30, the J call TRBJ2-3, with a weak D call TRBD1 (5 bases). Germline V lookup: CDR1 GTSNPN, CDR2 SVGIG (reference sequence). The CDR3 is made up of 13 amino acids. Trimming removed 4 bases from V and 3 bases from J, with 11 bases in between. CDR3 in DNA: TGTGCCTGGAATTATAGGGGTACAGATACGCAGTATTTT. It encodes CAWNYRGTDTQYF.

The rearrangement uses TRBV5-4 and TRBJ2-5, with D hard to call. Deletions cut 0 bases from V and 6 bases from J, with 21 bases between. This CDR3 region has 17 residues. CDR1 is SGHNT, CDR2 YYREEE, per germline (reference sequence). The CDR3: CASSLEIGNGNIKTQYF. CDR3 nucleotides: TGTGCCAGCAGCTTGGAAATCGGCAACGGAAACATAAAGACCCAGTACTTC.